The following is a T cell receptor beta chain sequence with its context. Vbeta (60) and Jbeta (13) primers were used in the PCR. TCRdb keeps only in-frame clones here, not all; method: immunoSEQ multiplex PCR. The table has fewer than 150,000 clones, just under 80% seen once; the top ten hold 2% to 2.5%. Per germline, CDR1 SGHAT and CDR2 FQNNGV. The J segment lost 4 bases and the V segment lost 5 bases, leaving 3 bases of the junction unmatched. This CDR3 is built from 14 residues. This sample is part of a study of cytomegalovirus exposure and HLA in healthy donors. This chain joins TRBV11-2 and TRBJ2-7; 12 positions match TRBD2. The sequenced material came from PBMCs. The TCR sequence derives from a man aged 25 to 40 in good health and CMV-seronegative. CDR3: CASSLAGGRYEQYF. The CDR3 DNA is TGTGCCAGCAGCCTAGCGGGGGGGCGATACGAGCAGTACTTC.